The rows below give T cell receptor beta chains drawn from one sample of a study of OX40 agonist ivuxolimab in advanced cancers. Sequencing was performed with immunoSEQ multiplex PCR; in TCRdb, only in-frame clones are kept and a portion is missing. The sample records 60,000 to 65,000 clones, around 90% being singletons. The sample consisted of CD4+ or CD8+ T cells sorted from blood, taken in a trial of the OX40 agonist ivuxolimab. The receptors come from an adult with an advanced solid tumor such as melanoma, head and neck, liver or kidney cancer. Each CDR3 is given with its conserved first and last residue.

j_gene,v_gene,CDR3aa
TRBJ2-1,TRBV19,CASGLGPGGYNEQFF
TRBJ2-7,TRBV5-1,CASSTDGSYEQYF
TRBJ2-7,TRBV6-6,CASSYAFGGDYEQYF
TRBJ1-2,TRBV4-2,CASSLRGYGYTF
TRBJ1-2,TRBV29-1,CSVEEGNSASYGYTF
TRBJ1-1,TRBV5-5,CASSPDSGGYTEAFF
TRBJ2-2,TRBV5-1,CASSGVLAGANTGELFF
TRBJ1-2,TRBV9,CASSAGGTAYGYTF
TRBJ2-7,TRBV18,CATAQVAGASEQYF
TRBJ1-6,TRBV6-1,CASSEQAANSPLHF
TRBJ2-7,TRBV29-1,CSVVAGRPEQYF
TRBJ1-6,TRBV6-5,CASSEGGWNSPLHF
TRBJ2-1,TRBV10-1,CATAGQLNNEQFF
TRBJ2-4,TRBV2,CASSELPGQNIQYF
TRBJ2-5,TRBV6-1,CASRGTSGSQTQYF
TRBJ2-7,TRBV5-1,CASSFISGQDSYEQYF
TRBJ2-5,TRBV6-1,CASSGTDQETQYF
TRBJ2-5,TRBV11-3,CASSPGQGRVETQYF
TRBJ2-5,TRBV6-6,CASTLLGGEGTQYF
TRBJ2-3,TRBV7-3,CASSLTMREAGGADTQYF
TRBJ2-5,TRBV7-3,CASSLGQEGTQYF
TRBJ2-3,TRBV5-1,CASSGTSGSTDTQYF
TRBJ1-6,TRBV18,CASSPGSGGNSPLHF